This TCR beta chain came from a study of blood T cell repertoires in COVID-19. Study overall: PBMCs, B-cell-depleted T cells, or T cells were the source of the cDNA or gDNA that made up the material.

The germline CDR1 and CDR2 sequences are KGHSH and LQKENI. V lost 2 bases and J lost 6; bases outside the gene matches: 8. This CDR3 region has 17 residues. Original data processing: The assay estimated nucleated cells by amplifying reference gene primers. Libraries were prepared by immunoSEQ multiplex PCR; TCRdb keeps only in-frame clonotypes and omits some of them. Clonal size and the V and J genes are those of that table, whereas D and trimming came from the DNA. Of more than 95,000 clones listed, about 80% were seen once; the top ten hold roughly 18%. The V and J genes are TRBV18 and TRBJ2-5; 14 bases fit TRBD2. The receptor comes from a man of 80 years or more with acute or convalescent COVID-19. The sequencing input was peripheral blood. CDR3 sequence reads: CASSPVLTSGGVQTQYF. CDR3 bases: TGTGCCAGCTCACCAGTCTTGACTAGCGGGGGGGTCCAGACCCAGTACTTC.